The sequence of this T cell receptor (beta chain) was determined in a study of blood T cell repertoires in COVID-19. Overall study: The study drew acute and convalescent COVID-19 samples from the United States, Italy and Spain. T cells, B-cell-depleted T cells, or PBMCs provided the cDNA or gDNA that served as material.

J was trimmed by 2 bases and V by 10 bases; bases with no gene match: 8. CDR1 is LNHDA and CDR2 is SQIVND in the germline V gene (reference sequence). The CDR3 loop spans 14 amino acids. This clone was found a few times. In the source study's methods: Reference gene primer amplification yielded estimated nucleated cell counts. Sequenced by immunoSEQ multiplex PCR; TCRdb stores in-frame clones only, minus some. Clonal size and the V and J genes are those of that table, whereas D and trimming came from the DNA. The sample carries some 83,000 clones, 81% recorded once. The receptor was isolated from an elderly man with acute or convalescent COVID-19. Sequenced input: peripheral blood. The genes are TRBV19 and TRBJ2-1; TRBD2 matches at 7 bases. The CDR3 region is CATGGETTYNEQFF. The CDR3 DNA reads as TGTGCCACTGGGGGGGAGACCACCTACAATGAGCAGTTCTTC.